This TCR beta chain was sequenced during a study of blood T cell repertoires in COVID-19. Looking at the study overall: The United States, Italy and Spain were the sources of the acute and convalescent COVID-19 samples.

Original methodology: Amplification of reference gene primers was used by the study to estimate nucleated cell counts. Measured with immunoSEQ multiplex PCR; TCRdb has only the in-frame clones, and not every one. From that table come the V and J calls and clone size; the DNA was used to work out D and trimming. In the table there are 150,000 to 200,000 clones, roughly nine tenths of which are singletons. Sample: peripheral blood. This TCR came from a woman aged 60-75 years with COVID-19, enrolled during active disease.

The CDR3 DNA is TGTGCCAGCAGTTACGACGGGAGGGTTACAGATACGCAGTATTTT. It is translated as CASSYDGRVTDTQYF. The chain carries TRBV6-6 and TRBJ2-3, with 8 nucleotides matching TRBD2. CDR1 and CDR2 from the germline V gene are MNHNY and SVGAGI (reference sequence). The ends lost 2 bases at V and 3 bases at J; junction bases unmatched: 4. There are 15 residues in the CDR3.